This TCR beta chain was identified during a study of cytomegalovirus exposure and HLA in healthy donors. Study-level results: Accurate HLA-A and HLA-B prediction from TCR beta sequences was reported for most subjects.

Primers: 60 Vbeta forward and 13 Jbeta reverse. Sequenced by immunoSEQ multiplex PCR; TCRdb stores in-frame clones only, minus some. This sample yields roughly 130,000 clones, of which 81% are seen a single time; about 0.75% belongs to the top ten. This clone has only a few counts. What it binds is not known. The CDR3 covers 12 residues. Between the trimmed V and J ends, which lost 4 bases and 7 bases, there was a span of 11 bases. CDR1 is SGHKS and CDR2 is YYEKEE in the germline V gene (reference sequence). The sequence was collected from a man aged 18 to 29 in good health and CMV-seronegative. The chain couples TRBV5-5 to TRBJ1-2; D unclear. Sequenced input: PBMCs. The DNA for the CDR3 is TGTGCCAGCAGCGCGTCGCTGGTTGGCTACACCTTC. Translated, it gives CASSASLVGYTF. Variable domain in full (rest from reference TRBV5-5 and TRBJ1-2): DAGVTQSPTHLIKTRGQQVTLRCSPISGHKSVSWYQQVLGQGPQFIFQYYEKEERGRGNFPDRFSARQFPNYSSELNVNALLLGDSALYLCASSASLVGYTFGSGTRLTVV.